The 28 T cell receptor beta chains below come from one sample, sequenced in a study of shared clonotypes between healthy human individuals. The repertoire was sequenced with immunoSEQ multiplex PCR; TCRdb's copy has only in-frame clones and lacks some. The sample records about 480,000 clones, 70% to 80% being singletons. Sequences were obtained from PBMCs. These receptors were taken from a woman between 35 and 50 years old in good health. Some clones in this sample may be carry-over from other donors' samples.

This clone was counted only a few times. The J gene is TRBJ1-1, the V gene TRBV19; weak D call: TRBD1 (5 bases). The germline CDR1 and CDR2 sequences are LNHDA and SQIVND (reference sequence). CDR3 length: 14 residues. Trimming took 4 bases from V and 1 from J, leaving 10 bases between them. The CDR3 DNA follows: TGTGCCAGTAGTACGGCAGGGCGGAACACTGAAGCTTTCTTT. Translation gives CASSTAGRNTEAFF.

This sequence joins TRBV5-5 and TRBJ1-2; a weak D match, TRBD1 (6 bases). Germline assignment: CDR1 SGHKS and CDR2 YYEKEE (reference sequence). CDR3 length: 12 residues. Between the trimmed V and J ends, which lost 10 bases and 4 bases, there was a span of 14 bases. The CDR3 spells CASGQGIYGYTF. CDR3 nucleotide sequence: TGTGCCTCTGGGCAGGGGATCTATGGCTACACCTTC.

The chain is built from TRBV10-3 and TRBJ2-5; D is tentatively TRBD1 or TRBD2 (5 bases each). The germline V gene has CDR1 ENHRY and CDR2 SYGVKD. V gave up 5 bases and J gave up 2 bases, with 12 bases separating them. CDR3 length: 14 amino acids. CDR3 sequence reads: CAISSGTTQETQYF. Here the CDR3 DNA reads TGTGCCATCAGTTCAGGGACGACTCAAGAGACCCAGTACTTC.

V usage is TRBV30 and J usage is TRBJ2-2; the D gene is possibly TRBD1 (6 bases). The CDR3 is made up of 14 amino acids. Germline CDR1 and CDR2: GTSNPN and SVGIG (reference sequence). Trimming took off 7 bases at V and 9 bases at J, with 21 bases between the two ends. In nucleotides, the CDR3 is TGTGCCTCCTCAGGGGATCGGCTTCACCGGGAGCTGTTTTTT. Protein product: CASSGDRLHRELFF.

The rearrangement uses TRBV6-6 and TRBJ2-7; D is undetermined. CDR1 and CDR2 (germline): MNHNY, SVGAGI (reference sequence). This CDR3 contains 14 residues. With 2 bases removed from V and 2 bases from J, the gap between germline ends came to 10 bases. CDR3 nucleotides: TGTGCCAGCAGTTACGGCCCTCTGACCTACGAGCAGTACTTC. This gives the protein CASSYGPLTYEQYF.

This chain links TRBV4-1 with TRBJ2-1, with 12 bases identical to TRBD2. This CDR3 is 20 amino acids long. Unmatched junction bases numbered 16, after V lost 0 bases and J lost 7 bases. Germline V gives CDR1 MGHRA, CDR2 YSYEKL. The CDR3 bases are TGCGCCAGCAGCCAAGATAAGAGGGCTAGCGGGAGGGCCGGCCCAAATGAGCAGTTCTTC. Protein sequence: CASSQDKRASGRAGPNEQFF.

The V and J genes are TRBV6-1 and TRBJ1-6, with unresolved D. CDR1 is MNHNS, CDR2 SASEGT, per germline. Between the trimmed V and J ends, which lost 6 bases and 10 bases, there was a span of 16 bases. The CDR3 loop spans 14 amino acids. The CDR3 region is CASRTGGIDSPLHF. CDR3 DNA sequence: TGTGCCAGCAGAACGGGCGGAATAGACTCACCCCTCCACTTT.

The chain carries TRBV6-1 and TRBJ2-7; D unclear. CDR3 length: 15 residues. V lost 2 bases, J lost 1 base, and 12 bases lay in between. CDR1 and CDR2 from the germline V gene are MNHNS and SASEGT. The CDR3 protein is CASSEWLSNSYEQYF. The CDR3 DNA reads TGTGCCAGCAGTGAATGGCTCTCCAATTCCTACGAGCAGTACTTC.

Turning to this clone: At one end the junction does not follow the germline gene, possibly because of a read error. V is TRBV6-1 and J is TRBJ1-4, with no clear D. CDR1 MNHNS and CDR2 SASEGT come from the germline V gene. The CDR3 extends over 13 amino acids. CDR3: CASSEGDVGTRGF. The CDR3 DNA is TGTGCCAGCAGTGAAGGAGATGTGGGCACTCGGGGTTTT.

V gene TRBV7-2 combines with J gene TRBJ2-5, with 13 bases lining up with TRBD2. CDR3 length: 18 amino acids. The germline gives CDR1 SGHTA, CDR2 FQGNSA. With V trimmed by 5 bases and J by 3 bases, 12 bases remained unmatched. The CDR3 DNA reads TGTGCCAGCAGCAAAACTAGCGGGAGGGCCTCTGGGGAAGAGACCCAGTACTTC. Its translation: CASSKTSGRASGEETQYF.

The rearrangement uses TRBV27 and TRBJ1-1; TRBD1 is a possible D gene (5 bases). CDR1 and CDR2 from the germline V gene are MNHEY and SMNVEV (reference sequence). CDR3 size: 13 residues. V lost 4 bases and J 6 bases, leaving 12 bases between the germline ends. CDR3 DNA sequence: TGTGCCAGCAGTTGGGGGGTGGACTCTGAAGCTTTCTTT. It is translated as CASSWGVDSEAFF.

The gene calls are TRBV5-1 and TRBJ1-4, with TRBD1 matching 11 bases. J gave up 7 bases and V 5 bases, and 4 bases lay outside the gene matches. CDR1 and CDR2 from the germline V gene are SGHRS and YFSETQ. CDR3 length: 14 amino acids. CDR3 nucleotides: TGCGCCAGCAGTGCCGGGACAGGGGGTGAAAAACTGTTTTTT. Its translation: CASSAGTGGEKLFF.

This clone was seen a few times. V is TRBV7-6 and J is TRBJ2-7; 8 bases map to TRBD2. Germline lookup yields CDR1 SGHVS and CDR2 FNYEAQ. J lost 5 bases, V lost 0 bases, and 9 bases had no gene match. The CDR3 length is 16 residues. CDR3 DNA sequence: TGTGCCAGCAGCTTAGCGCATGATAGCGGGAAGAACGAGCAGTACTTC. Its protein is CASSLAHDSGKNEQYF.

The CDR3 DNA reads TGTGCCAGCAGCTTCCTGAGGAGAGCGCCAAGCTCCTACAATGAGCAGTTCTTC. It translates to CASSFLRRAPSSYNEQFF. This chain links TRBV11-2 with TRBJ2-1; D gene unclear. The CDR3 covers 18 residues. The V gene's germline CDR1 is SGHAT and CDR2 FQNNGV. The V end lost 3 bases, the J end lost 0 bases, and 18 bases lay between the germline ends. Full variable domain (missing parts from reference TRBV11-2 and TRBJ2-1): EAGVAQSPRYKIIEKRQSVAFWCNPISGHATLYWYQQILGQGPKLLIQFQNNGVVDDSQLPKDRFSAERLKGVDSTLKIQPAKLEDSAVYLCASSFLRRAPSSYNEQFFGPGTRLTVL.

The CDR3 sequence: CASSSDSIRLAGEQYF. The CDR3 DNA reads TGTGCCAGCAGCTCCGATTCGATCAGACTAGCGGGTGAGCAGTACTTC. J is TRBJ2-7 and V is TRBV7-2; 10 nucleotides match TRBD2. CDR1 and CDR2 from the germline V gene are SGHTA and FQGNSA. The ends lost 4 bases at V and 7 bases at J; junction bases unmatched: 13. This CDR3 spans 16 amino acids.

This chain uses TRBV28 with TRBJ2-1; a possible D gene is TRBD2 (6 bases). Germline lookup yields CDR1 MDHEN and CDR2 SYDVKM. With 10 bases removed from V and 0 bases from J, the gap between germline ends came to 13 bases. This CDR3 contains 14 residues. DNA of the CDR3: TGTGCCACCCAAGCAGCGGGCTCCTACAATGAGCAGTTCTTC. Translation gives CATQAAGSYNEQFF.

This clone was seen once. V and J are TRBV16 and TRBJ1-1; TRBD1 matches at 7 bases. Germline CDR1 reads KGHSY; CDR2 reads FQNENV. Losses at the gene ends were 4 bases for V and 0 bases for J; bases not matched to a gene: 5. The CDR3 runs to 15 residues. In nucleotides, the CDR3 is TGTGCCAGCAGCCGACACAGGGGTGTGAACACTGAAGCTTTCTTT. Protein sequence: CASSRHRGVNTEAFF.

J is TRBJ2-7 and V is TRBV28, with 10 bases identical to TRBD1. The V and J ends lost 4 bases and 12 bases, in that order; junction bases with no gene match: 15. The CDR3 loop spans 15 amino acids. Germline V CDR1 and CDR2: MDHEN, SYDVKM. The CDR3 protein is CASSSRTGGRSSPYF. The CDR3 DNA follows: TGTGCCAGCAGTTCCCGGACAGGGGGTCGAAGCAGTCCGTACTTC.

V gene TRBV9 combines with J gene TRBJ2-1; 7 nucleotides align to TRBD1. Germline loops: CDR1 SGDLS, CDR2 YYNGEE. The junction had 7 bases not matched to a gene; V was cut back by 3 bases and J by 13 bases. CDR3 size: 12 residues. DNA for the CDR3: TGTGCCAGCAGCGCGGATTGGACAGGACAGTTCTTC. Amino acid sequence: CASSADWTGQFF.

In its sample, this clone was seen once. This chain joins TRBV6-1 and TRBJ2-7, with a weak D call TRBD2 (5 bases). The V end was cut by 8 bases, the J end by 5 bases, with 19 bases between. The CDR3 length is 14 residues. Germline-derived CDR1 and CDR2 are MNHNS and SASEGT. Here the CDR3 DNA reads TGTGCCAGCGTAACTAACGGGGTACGGCACGAGCAGTACTTC. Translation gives CASVTNGVRHEQYF.

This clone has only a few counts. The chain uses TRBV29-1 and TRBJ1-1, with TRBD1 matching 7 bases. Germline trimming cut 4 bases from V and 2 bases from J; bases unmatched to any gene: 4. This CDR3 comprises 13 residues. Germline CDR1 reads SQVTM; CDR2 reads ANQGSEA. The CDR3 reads CSVVGQSNTEAFF. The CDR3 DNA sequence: TGCAGCGTTGTGGGACAGTCTAACACTGAAGCTTTCTTT.

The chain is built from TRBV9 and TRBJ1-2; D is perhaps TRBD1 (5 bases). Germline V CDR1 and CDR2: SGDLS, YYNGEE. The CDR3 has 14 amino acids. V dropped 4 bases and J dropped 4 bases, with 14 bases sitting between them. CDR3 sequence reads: CASSPRQNFYGYTF. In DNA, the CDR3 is TGTGCCAGCAGCCCCCGACAGAACTTCTATGGCTACACCTTC.

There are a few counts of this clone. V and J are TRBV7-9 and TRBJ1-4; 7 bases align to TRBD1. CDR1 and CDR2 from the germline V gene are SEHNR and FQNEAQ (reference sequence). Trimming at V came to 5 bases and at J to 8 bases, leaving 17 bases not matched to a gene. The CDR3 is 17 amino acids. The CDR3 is CASSARQGLIVREKLFF. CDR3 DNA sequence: TGTGCCAGCAGCGCACGACAGGGTCTGATAGTCAGGGAAAAACTGTTTTTT.

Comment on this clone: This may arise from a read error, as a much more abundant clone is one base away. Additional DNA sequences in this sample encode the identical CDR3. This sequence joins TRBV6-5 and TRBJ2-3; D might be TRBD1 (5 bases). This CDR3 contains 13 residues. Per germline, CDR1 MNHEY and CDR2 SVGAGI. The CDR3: CASSYSETDTQYF. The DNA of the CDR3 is TGTGCCAGCAGTTACTCAGAGACAGATACGCAATATTTT.

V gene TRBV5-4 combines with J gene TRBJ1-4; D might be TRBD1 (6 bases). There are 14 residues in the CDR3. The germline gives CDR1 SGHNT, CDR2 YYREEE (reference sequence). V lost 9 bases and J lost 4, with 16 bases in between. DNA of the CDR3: TGTGCCACCTCCACGGGACAACTTAATGAAAAACTGTTTTTT. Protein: CATSTGQLNEKLFF. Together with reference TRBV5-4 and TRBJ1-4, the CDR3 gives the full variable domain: ETGVTQSPTHLIKTRGQQVTLRCSSQSGHNTVSWYQQALGQGPQFIFQYYREEENGRGNFPPRFSGLQFPNYSSELNVNALELDDSALYLCATSTGQLNEKLFFGSGTQLSVL.

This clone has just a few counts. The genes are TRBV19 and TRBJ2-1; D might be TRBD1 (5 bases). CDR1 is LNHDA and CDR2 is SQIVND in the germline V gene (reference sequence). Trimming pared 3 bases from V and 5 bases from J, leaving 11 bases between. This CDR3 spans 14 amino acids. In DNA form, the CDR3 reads TGTGCCAGTAGTATCAGGGTGGAGAACAATGAGCAGTTCTTC. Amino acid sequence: CASSIRVENNEQFF.

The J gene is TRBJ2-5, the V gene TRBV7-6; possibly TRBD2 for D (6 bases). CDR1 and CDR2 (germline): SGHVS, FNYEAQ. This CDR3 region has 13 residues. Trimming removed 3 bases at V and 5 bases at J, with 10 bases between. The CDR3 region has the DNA TGTGCCAGCAGCTTTTGGGGGGAGGAGACCCAGTACTTC. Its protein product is CASSFWGEETQYF.

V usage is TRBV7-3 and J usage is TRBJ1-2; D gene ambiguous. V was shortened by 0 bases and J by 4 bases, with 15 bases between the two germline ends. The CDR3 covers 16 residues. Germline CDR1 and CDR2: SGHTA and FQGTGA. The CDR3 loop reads CASSLTPGSAPYGYTF. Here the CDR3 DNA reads TGTGCCAGCAGCTTAACGCCGGGATCGGCGCCCTATGGCTACACCTTC.